These 14 T cell receptor beta chains originate from one sample sequenced in a study of blood T cells in healthy people across ages (dated by TCRdb to between 2015 and 2016). The library came from 5' RACE. Sequencing was carried out with an Illumina HiSeq 2500. The second PCR ran for roughly 6 to 11 cycles and used a J-beta primer mix along with a sample-barcoded 5' primer. TCRdb reprocessed the public reads (quality trimming at Q25 with fastp, clone calling with MiXCR) and kept in-frame beta chains. Each CDR3 protein gets just one entry, which takes the most common genes and DNA from the rows behind it. The sample contains about a million distinct CDR3 sequences, around 46% of them found a single time. The top ten clonotypes cover around 15% of the sample. Sequencing used blood. These receptors all come from a man aged 25 to 40 in good health.

The V gene is TRBV20-1, the J gene TRBJ1-6, with a possible D match to TRBD1 (5 bases). The germline V gene encodes CDR1 DFQATT and CDR2 SNEGSKA (reference sequence). The CDR3 is 12 amino acids. V was shortened by 6 bases and J by 7 bases, with 10 bases between the two germline ends. Here the CDR3 reads CSAPGVNSPLHF. For the CDR3, the DNA is TGCAGTGCCCCGGGGGTAAATTCACCCCTCCACTTT.

This clonotype was observed many times. The chain couples TRBV28 to TRBJ2-3; TRBD1 or TRBD2 may be the D gene (6 bases each). Trimming removed 3 bases at V and 2 bases at J, with 12 bases between. This CDR3 region has 15 residues. From germline, CDR1 is MDHEN and CDR2 SYDVKM. This CDR3 reads CASSLGAGITDTQYF. The DNA for the CDR3 is TGTGCCAGCAGTTTGGGGGCGGGGATCACAGATACGCAGTATTTT.

The chain joins TRBV10-3 to TRBJ2-7, with TRBD1 identical over 8 bases. Unmatched junction bases numbered 4, after V lost 6 bases and J lost 0 bases. Germline CDR1 reads ENHRY; CDR2 reads SYGVKD. CDR3 size: 14 residues. The DNA of the CDR3 is TGTGCCATCAGCGCCGGACAGGGCTCCTACGAGCAGTACTTC. Translating gives CAISAGQGSYEQYF.

This clonotype was seen a few times. The rearrangement joins TRBV24-1 to TRBJ2-1; possibly TRBD1 for D (5 bases). CDR1 is KGHDR, CDR2 SFDVKD, per germline. Trimming stripped 1 base from V and 8 bases from J, with 17 bases between. CDR3 length: 16 residues. CDR3 coding DNA: TGTGCCACCAGTGATTTCATAAGATCAGGGTCTGATGAGCAGTTCTTC. This sequence encodes CATSDFIRSGSDEQFF.

This clonotype was counted only a few times. The CDR3 DNA is TGTGCCAGCAGGACGGGACAGTTTAATCAGCCCCAGCATTTT. Its protein is CASRTGQFNQPQHF. The rearrangement links TRBV6-2 or TRBV6-3 to TRBJ1-5, with TRBD1 matching 7 bases. J was trimmed by 4 bases and V by 6 bases; bases with no gene match: 6. Germline CDR1 MNHEY, CDR2 SVGEGT. CDR3 length: 14 amino acids.

The chain carries TRBV11-2 and TRBJ2-7; D gene uncertain. The J call may be mistaken, given a closer DNA end match to TRBJ2-5. The CDR3 runs 13 residues. Germline V gene sequence: CDR1 SGHAT, CDR2 FQNNGV. In DNA form, the CDR3 reads TGTGCCAGCAGCTTTGAGGCCTCAGAGACCCAGTACTTC. It specifies CASSFEASETQYF.

In regard to this clonotype: The junction departs from the called germline gene at one end, perhaps through a read error. The gene calls are TRBV4-1 and TRBJ2-5; 10 bases line up with TRBD2. The J call may be in error: the DNA end matches TRBJ2-7 better. This CDR3 is built from 16 residues. Germline CDR1 MGHRA, CDR2 YSYEKL. CDR3 sequence reads: CAGSQGSGGTTYEQYF. DNA of the CDR3: TGCGCCGGCAGCCAGGGTAGCGGGGGGACCACCTACGAGCAGTACTTC.

Here the CDR3 reads CASSLGRGRTEAFF. CDR3 sequence (DNA): TGTGCCAGCAGCTTGGGCCGGGGCCGCACTGAAGCTTTCTTT. The chain has TRBV7-2 and TRBJ1-1; a weak D match, TRBD1 (5 bases). The CDR3 contains 14 residues. The ends were cut back, 3 bases at V and 4 bases at J, with 12 bases in the middle. Germline assignment: CDR1 SGHTA and CDR2 FQGNSA.

This clonotype was observed many times. The V gene is TRBV6-6, the J gene TRBJ2-7; 8 bases match TRBD2. Germline V CDR1 and CDR2: MNHNY, SVGAGI (reference sequence). The CDR3 covers 16 residues. J lost 0 bases, V lost 6 bases, and 10 bases had no gene match. CDR3 in DNA: TGTGCCAGCAGACCCCCCACTAGCGGAAGCTCCTACGAGCAGTACTTC. Protein sequence: CASRPPTSGSSYEQYF.

This clonotype was seen a handful of times. The chain combines TRBV20-1 with TRBJ2-1; D unclear. The V end lost 6 bases, the J end lost 12 bases, and 15 bases lay between the germline ends. CDR1 DFQATT and CDR2 SNEGSKA come from the germline V gene (reference sequence). The CDR3 spans 11 residues. The chain's CDR3 is CSALWPPRQFF. The CDR3 bases are TGCAGTGCCTTGTGGCCCCCCCGGCAGTTCTTC.

The chain recombines TRBV7-2 with TRBJ2-1; a possible D gene is TRBD1 (6 bases). This CDR3 is built from 15 residues. CDR1 is SGHTA, CDR2 FQGNSA, per germline. Between the trimmed V and J ends, which lost 4 bases and 4 bases, there was a span of 14 bases. The CDR3 DNA sequence: TGTGCCAGCAGCTCGGAACCGCAGGGGTACAATGAGCAGTTCTTC. Amino acids: CASSSEPQGYNEQFF.

The chain uses TRBV12-3 or TRBV12-4 and TRBJ2-5, with 8 bases that match TRBD1. The CDR3 length is 14 residues. With V trimmed by 4 bases and J by 4 bases, 5 bases remained unmatched. CDR3 sequence reads: CASSSTGGRETQYF. In DNA, the CDR3 is TGTGCCAGCAGTTCTACAGGGGGGAGAGAGACCCAGTACTTC.

V is TRBV7-2 and J is TRBJ2-1; no clear D gene. This CDR3 region has 14 residues. V was cut by 3 bases and J by 4 bases, with 10 bases left in between. Germline V gene lookup returns CDR1 SGHTA and CDR2 FQGNSA. CDR3 amino acids: CASSLTGKYNEQFF. CDR3 nucleotide sequence: TGTGCCAGCAGCTTGACTGGAAAGTACAATGAGCAGTTCTTC.

A few counts support this clonotype. V is TRBV2 and J is TRBJ2-6; D unclear. CDR1 and CDR2 (germline): SNHLY, FYNNEI. With 5 bases removed from V and 1 base from J, the gap between germline ends came to 15 bases. This CDR3 contains 17 residues. The DNA of the CDR3 is TGTGCCAGCAGTCCCATTTTCCGCAGGTCTGGGGCCAACGTCCTGACTTTC. Translating it yields CASSPIFRRSGANVLTF.